This TCR beta chain is from a study of blood T cell repertoires in COVID-19. Study details: The study drew acute and convalescent COVID-19 samples from the United States, Italy and Spain. Sources were T cells, B-cell-depleted T cells, or PBMCs; the material itself was cDNA or gDNA.

Per the original methods: Amplification from reference gene primers served as the basis for estimated nucleated cell counts. The repertoire was sequenced with immunoSEQ multiplex PCR; TCRdb's copy has only in-frame clones and lacks some. V and J calls plus clone size are reproduced from that table; the DNA served to infer D and trimming. The table includes roughly 150,000 clones, 70% to 85% detected once. Unmatched junction bases numbered 7, after V lost 4 bases and J lost 7 bases. In germline, CDR1 is SGHRS, CDR2 YFSETQ. The CDR3 covers 15 residues. The receptor comes from a woman aged 45 to 65 with acute or convalescent COVID-19. The sequencing input was peripheral blood. The gene calls are TRBV5-1 and TRBJ2-3; TRBD2 matches at 12 bases. CDR3 residues: CASSQTSGGPHTQYF. CDR3 coding DNA: TGCGCCAGCAGCCAGACTAGCGGGGGCCCACATACGCAGTATTTT.